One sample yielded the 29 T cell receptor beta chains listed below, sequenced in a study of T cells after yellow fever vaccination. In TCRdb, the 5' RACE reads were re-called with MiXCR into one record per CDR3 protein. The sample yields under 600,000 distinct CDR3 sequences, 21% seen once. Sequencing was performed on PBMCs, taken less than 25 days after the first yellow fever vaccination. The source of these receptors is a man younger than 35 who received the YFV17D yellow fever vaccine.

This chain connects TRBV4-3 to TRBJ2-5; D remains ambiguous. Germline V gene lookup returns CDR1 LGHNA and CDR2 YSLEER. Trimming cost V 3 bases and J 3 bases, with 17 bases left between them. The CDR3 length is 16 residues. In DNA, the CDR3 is TGCGCCAGCAGCCACGTCCCCCCCCGGCCAGAAGAGACCCAGTACTTC. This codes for CASSHVPPRPEETQYF.

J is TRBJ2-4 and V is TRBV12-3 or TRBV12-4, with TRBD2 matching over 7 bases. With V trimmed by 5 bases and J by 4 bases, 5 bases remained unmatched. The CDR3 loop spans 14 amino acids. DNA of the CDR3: TGTGCCAGCAGTCGGGAGGTGGGGAAAAACATTCAGTACTTC. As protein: CASSREVGKNIQYF.

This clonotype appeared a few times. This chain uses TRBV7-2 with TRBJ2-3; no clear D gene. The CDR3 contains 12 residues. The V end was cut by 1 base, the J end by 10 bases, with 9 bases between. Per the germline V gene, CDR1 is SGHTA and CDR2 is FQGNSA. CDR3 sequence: CASSLVASSQYF. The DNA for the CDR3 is TGTGCCAGCAGCTTAGTGGCCTCGTCGCAGTATTTT.

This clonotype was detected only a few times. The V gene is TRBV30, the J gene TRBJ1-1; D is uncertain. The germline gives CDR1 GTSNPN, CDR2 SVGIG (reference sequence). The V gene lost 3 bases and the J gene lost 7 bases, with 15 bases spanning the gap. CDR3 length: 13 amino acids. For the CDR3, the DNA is TGTGCCTGGAGCGGCAGCCTACAAGGTGAAGCTTTCTTT. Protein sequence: CAWSGSLQGEAFF.

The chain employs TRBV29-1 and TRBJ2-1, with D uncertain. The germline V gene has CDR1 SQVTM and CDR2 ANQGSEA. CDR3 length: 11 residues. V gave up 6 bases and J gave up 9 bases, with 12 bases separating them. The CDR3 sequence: CSVGMTPEQFF. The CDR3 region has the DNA TGCAGCGTGGGGATGACCCCTGAGCAGTTCTTC.

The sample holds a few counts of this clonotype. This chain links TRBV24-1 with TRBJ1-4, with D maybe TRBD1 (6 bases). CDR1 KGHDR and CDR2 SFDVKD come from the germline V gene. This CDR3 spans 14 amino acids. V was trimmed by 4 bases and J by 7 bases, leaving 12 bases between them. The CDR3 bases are TGTGCCACCAGTGAAACAGGGAGTGGTGAAAAACTGTTTTTT. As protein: CATSETGSGEKLFF.

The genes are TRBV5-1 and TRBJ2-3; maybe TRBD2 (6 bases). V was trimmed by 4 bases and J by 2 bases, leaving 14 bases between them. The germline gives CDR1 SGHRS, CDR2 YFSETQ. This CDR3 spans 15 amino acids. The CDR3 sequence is CASSREYSNTDTQYF. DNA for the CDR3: TGCGCCAGCAGCCGGGAGTACAGTAACACAGATACGCAGTATTTT.

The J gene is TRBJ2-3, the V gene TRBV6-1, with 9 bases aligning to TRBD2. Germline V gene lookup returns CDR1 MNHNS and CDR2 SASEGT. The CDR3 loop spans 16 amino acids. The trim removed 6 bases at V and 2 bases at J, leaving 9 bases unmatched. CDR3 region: CASSPTTSGVTDTQYF. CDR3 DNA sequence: TGTGCCAGCAGCCCTACGACTAGCGGCGTCACAGATACGCAGTATTTT.

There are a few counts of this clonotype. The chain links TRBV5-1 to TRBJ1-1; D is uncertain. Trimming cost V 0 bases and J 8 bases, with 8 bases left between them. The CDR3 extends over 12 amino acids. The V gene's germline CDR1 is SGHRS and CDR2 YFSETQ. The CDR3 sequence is CASSLESDEAFF. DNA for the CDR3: TGCGCCAGCAGCTTGGAGTCAGACGAAGCTTTCTTT.

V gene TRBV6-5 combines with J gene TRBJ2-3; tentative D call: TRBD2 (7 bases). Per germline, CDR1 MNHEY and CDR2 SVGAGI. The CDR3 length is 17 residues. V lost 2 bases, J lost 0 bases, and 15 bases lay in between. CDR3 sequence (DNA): TGTGCCAGCAGTTACCTTGGCGGGGGCCCTAGCACAGATACGCAGTATTTT. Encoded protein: CASSYLGGGPSTDTQYF.

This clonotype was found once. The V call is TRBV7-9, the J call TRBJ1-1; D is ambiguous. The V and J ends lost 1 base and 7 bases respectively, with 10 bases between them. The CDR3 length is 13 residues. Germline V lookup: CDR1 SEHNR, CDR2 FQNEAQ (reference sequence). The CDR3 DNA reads TGTGCCAGCAGCTTAGTAGGGAGTGATGAAGCTTTCTTT. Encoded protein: CASSLVGSDEAFF.

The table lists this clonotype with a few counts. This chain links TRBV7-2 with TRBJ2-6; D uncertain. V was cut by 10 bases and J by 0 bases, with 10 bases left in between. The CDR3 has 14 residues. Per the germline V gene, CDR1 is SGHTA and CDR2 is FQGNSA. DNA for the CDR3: TGTGCCATCAAGGGTGGCTCTGGGGCCAACGTCCTGACTTTC. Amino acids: CAIKGGSGANVLTF.

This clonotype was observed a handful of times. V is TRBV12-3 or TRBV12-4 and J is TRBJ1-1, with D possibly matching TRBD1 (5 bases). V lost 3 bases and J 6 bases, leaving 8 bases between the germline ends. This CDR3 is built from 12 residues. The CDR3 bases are TGTGCCAGCAGTTTTCCGGGACCTGAAGCTTTCTTT. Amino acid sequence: CASSFPGPEAFF.

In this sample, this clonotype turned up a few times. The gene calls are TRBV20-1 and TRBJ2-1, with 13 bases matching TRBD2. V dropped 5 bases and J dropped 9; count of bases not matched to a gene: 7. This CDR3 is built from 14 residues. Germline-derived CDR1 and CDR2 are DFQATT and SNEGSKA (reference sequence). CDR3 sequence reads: CSASRTSGGGEQFF. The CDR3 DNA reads TGCAGTGCTTCCAGGACTAGCGGGGGAGGTGAGCAGTTCTTC.

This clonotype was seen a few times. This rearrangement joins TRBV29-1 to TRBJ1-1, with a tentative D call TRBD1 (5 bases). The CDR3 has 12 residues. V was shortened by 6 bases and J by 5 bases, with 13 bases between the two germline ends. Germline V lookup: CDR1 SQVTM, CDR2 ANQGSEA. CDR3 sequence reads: CSVGRMGTEAFF. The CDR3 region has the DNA TGCAGCGTGGGGCGGATGGGAACTGAAGCTTTCTTT.

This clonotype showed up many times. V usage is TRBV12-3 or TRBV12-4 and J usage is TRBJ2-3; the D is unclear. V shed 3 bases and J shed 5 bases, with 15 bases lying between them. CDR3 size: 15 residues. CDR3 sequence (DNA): TGTGCCAGCAGTTTGGGTCTTGGCCCGCGAGATACGCAGTATTTT. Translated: CASSLGLGPRDTQYF.

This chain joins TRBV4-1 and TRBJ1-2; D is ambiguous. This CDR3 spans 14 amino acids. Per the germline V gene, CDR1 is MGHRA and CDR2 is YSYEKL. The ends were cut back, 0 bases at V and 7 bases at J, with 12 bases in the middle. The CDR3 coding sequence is TGCGCCAGCAGCCAAGATTGGGTGGGTCGTGGCTACACCTTC. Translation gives CASSQDWVGRGYTF.

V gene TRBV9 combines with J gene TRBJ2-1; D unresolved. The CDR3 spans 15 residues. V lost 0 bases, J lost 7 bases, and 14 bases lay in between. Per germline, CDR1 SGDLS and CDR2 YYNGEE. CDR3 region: CASSVAFWSLNEQFF. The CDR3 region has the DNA TGTGCCAGCAGCGTAGCCTTTTGGAGCCTTAATGAGCAGTTCTTC.

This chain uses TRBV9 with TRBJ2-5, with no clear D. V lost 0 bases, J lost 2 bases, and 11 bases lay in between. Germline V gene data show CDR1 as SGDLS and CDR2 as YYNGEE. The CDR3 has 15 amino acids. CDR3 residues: CASSVEGIQQETQYF. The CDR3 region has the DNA TGTGCCAGCAGCGTAGAAGGGATTCAACAAGAGACCCAGTACTTC.

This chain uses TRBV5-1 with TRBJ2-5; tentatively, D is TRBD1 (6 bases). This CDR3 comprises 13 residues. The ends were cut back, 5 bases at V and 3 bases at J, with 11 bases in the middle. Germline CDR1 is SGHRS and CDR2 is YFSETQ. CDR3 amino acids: CASSPGHEETQYF. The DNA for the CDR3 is TGCGCCAGCAGTCCGGGACACGAAGAGACCCAGTACTTC. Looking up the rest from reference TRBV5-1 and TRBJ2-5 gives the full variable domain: KAGVTQTPRYLIKTRGQQVTLSCSPISGHRSVSWYQQTPGQGLQFLFEYFSETQRNKGNFPGRFSGRQFSNSRSEMNVSTLELGDSALYLCASSPGHEETQYFGPGTRLLVL.

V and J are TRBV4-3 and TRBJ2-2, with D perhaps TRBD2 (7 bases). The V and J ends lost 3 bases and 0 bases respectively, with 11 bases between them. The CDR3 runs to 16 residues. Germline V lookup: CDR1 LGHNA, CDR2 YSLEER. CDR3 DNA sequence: TGCGCCAGCAGCCACGCGGGGGCCGCGAACACCGGGGAGCTGTTTTTT. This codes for CASSHAGAANTGELFF.

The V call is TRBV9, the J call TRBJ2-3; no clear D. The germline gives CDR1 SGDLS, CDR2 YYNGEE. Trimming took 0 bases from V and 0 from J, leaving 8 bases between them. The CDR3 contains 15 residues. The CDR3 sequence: CASSVGRYSTDTQYF. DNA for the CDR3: TGTGCCAGCAGCGTAGGGCGATACAGCACAGATACGCAGTATTTT. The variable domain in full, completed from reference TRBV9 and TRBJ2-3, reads DSGVTQTPKHLITATGQRVTLRCSPRSGDLSVYWYQQSLDQGLQFLIQYYNGEERAKGNILERFSAQQFPDLHSELNLSSLELGDSALYFCASSVGRYSTDTQYFGPGTRLTVL.

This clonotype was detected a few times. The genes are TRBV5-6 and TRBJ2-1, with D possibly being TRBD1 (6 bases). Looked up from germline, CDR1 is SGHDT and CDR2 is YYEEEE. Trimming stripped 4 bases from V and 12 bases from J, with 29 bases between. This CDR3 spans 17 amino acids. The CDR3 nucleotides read TGTGCCAGCAGCCCTCAGGCGGACAGAGGCCTGACAAGGGGGCAGTTCTTC. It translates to CASSPQADRGLTRGQFF.

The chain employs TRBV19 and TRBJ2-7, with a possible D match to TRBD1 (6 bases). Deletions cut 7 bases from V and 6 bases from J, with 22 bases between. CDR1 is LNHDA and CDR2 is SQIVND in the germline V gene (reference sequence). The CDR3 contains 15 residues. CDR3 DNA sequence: TGTGCCAGTACCCCATCCAGGGGCGCGTCTAGCGAGCAGTACTTC. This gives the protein CASTPSRGASSEQYF. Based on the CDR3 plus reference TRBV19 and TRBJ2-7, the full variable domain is DGGITQSPKYLFRKEGQNVTLSCEQNLNHDAMYWYRQDPGQGLRLIYYSQIVNDFQKGDIAEGYSVSREKKESFPLTVTSAQKNPTAFYLCASTPSRGASSEQYFGPGTRLTVT.

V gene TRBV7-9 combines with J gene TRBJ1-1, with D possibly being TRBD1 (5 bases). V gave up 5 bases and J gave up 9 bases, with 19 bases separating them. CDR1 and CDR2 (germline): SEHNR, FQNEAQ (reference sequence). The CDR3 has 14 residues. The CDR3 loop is CASSLRQPAEKAFF. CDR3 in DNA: TGTGCCAGCAGCCTCCGACAGCCGGCCGAGAAAGCTTTCTTT.

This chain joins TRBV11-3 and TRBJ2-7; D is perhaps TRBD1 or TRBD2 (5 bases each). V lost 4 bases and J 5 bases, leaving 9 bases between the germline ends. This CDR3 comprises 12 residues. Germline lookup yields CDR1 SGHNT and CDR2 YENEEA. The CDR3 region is CASSYQGDEQYF. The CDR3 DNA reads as TGTGCCAGCAGCTACCAGGGAGACGAGCAGTACTTC.

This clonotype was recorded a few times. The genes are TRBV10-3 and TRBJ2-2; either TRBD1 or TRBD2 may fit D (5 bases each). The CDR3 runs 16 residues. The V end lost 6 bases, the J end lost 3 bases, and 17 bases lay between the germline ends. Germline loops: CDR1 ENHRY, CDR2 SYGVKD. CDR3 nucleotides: TGTGCCATCAGGAGCGGCAGGGCGGCAGACACCGGGGAGCTGTTTTTT. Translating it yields CAIRSGRAADTGELFF.

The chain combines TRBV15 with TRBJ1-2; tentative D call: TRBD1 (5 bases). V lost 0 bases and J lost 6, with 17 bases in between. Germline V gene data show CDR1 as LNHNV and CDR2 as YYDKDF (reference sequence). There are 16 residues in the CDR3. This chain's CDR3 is CATSRDLFRVENGYTF. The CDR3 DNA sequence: TGTGCCACCAGCAGAGATCTTTTCAGGGTTGAGAATGGCTACACCTTC. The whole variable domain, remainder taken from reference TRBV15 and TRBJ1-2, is DAMVIQNPRYQVTQFGKPVTLSCSQTLNHNVMYWYQQKSSQAPKLLFHYYDKDFNNEADTPDNFQSRRPNTSFCFLDIRSPGLGDTAMYLCATSRDLFRVENGYTFGSGTRLTVV.

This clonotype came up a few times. The CDR3 reads CASSFGTTQETQYF. The CDR3 DNA sequence: TGTGCCAGCAGCTTCGGAACAACACAAGAGACCCAGTACTTC. The J gene is TRBJ2-5, the V gene TRBV5-4; D is undetermined. Germline CDR1 is SGHNT and CDR2 is YYREEE (reference sequence). The CDR3 sequence is 14 residues long. Trimming left V 2 bases short and J 2 bases short, with 10 bases between.